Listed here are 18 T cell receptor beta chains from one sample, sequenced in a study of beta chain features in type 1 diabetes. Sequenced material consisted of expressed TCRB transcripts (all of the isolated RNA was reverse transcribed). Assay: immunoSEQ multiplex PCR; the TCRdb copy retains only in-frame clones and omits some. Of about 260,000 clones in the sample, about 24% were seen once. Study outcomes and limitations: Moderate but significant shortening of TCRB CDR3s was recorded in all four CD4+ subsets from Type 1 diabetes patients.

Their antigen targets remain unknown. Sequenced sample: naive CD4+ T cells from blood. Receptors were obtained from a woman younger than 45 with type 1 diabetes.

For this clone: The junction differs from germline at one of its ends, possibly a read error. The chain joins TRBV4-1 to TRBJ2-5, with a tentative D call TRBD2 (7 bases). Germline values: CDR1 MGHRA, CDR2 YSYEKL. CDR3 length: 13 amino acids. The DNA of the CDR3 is TGCGCCAGCAGACAAGGGGGGGGAGAGACCCAGTACTTC. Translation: CASRQGGGETQYF.

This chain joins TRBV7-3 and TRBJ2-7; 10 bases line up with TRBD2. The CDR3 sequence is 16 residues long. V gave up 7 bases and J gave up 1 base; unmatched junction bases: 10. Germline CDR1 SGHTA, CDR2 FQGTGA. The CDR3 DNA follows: TGTGCCAGCACAGAGGCCGGGACTAGCGCTTCCTACGAGCAGTACTTC. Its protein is CASTEAGTSASYEQYF.

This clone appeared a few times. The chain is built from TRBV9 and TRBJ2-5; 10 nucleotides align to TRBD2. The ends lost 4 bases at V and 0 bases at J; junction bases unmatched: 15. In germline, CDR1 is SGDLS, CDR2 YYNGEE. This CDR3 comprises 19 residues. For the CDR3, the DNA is TGTGCCAGCAGCCACAGCGGGAGGGCCTCTTTCCGCTACCAAGAGACCCAGTACTTC. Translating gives CASSHSGRASFRYQETQYF.

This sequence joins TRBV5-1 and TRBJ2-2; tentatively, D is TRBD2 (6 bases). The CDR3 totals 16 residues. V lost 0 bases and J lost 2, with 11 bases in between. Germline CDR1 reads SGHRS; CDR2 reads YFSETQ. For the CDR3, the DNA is TGCGCCAGCAGCTTGGCGGGGGTGGAAAACACCGGGGAGCTGTTTTTT. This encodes CASSLAGVENTGELFF.

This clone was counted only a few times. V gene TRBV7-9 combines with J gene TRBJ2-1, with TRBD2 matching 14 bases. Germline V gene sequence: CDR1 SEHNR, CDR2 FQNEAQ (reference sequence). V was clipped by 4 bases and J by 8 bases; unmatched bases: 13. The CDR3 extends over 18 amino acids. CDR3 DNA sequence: TGTGCCAGCAGCTCCTTCAAGGGACTAGCGGGAGAGGTGGATGAGCAGTTCTTC. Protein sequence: CASSSFKGLAGEVDEQFF. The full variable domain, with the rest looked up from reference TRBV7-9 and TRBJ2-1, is DTGVSQNPRHKITKRGQNVTFRCDPISEHNRLYWYRQTLGQGPEFLTYFQNEAQLEKSRLLSDRFSAERPKGSFSTLEIQRTEQGDSAMYLCASSSFKGLAGEVDEQFFGPGTRLTVL.

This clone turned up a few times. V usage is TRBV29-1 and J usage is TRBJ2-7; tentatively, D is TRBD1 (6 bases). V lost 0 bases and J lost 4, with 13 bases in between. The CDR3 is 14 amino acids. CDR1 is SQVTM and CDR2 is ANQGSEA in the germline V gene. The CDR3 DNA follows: TGCAGCGTTGAAGATCGACAAGGGACATACGAGCAGTACTTC. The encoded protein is CSVEDRQGTYEQYF.

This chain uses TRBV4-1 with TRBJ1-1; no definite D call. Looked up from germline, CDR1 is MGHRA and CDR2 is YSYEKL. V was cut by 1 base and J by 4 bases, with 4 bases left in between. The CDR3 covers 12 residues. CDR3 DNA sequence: TGCGCCAGCAGCCAAGCGTTCACTGAAGCTTTCTTT. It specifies CASSQAFTEAFF.

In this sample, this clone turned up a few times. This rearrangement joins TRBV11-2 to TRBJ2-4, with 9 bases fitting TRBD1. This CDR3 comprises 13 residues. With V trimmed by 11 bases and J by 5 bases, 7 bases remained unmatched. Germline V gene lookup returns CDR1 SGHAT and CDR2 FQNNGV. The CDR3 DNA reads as TGTGCCGGCGCCCGGACAGGGGAAAACATTCAGTACTTC. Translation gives CAGARTGENIQYF. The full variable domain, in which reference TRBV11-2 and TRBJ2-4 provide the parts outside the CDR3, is EAGVAQSPRYKIIEKRQSVAFWCNPISGHATLYWYQQILGQGPKLLIQFQNNGVVDDSQLPKDRFSAERLKGVDSTLKIQPAKLEDSAVYLCAGARTGENIQYFGAGTRLSVL.

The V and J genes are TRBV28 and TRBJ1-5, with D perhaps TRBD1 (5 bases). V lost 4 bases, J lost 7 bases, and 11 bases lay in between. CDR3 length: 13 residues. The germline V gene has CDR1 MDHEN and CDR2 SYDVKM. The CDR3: CASSSPGNQPQHF. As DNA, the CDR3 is TGTGCCAGCAGTTCCCCAGGGAACCAGCCCCAGCATTTT. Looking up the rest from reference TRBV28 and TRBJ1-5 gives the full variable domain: DVKVTQSSRYLVKRTGEKVFLECVQDMDHENMFWYRQDPGLGLRLIYFSYDVKMKEKGDIPEGYSVSREKKERFSLILESASTNQTSMYLCASSSPGNQPQHFGDGTRLSIL.

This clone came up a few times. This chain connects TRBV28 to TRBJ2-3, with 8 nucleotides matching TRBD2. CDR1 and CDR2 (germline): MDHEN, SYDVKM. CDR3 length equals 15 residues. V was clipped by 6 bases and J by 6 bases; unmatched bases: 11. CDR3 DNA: TGTGCCAGCAGCCAATCGGGGGGGTCGGGGGATACGCAGTATTTT. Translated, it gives CASSQSGGSGDTQYF.

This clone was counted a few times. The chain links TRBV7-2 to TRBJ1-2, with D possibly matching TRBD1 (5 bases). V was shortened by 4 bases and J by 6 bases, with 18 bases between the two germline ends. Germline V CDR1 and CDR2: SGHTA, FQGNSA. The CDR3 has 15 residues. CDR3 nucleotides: TGTGCCAGCAGCTCCTTGGGGCAGGAAAGGCATGGCTACACCTTC. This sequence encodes CASSSLGQERHGYTF.

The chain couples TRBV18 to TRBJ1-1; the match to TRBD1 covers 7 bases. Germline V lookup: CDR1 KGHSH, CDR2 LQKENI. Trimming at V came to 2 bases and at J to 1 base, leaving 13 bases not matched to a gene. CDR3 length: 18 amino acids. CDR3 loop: CASSPNSFSTGRNTEAFF. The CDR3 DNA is TGTGCCAGCTCACCAAATAGTTTCTCGACAGGGCGGAACACTGAAGCTTTCTTT.

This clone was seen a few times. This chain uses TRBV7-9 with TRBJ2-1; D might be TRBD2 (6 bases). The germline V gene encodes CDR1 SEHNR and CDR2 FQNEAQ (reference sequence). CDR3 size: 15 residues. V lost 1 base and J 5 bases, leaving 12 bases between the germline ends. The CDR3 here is CASSLDGRANNEQFF. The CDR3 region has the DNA TGTGCCAGCAGCTTAGACGGGAGAGCCAACAATGAGCAGTTCTTC.

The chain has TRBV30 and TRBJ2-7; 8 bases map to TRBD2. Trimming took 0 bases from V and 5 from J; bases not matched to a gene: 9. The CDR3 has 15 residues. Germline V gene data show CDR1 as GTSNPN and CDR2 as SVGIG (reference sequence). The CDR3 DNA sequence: TGTGCCTGGAGTGTCCTGCAGCGGGAGAAAAACGAGCAGTACTTC. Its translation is CAWSVLQREKNEQYF.

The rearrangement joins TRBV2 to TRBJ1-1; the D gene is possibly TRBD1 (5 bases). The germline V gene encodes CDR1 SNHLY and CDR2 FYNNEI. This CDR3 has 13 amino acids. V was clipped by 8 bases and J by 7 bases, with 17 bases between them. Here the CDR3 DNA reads TGTGCCAGCTGTTTGCAGGGCCAGGTTGAAGCTTTCTTT. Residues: CASCLQGQVEAFF. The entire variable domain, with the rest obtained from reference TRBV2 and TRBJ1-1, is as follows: EPEVTQTPSHQVTQMGQEVILRCVPISNHLYFYWYRQILGQKVEFLVSFYNNEISEKSEIFDDQFSVERPDGSNFTLKIRSTKLEDSAMYFCASCLQGQVEAFFGQGTRLTVV.

The CDR3 here is CASSLVGTATNPFYEQYF. Here the CDR3 DNA reads TGTGCCAGCAGCTTAGTCGGGACAGCTACAAACCCTTTCTACGAGCAGTACTTC. The chain employs TRBV7-2 and TRBJ2-7, with 7 nucleotides matching TRBD1. The CDR3 has 18 amino acids. Per the germline V gene, CDR1 is SGHTA and CDR2 is FQGNSA. The V and J ends lost 1 base and 3 bases, in that order; junction bases with no gene match: 15.

CDR3 loop: CASSATSGLGDEQFF. DNA for the CDR3: TGCGCCAGCAGCGCGACTAGTGGCCTGGGGGATGAGCAGTTCTTC. This sequence joins TRBV5-1 and TRBJ2-1; tentatively, D is TRBD2 (6 bases). The CDR3 runs 15 residues. CDR1 and CDR2 from the germline V gene are SGHRS and YFSETQ. V dropped 4 bases and J dropped 8 bases, with 19 bases sitting between them.

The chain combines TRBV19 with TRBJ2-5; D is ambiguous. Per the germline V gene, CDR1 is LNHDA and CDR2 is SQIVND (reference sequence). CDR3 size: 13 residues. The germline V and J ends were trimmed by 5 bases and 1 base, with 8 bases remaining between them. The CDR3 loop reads CASSFQRQETQYF. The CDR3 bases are TGTGCCAGTAGTTTCCAGCGCCAAGAGACCCAGTACTTC.